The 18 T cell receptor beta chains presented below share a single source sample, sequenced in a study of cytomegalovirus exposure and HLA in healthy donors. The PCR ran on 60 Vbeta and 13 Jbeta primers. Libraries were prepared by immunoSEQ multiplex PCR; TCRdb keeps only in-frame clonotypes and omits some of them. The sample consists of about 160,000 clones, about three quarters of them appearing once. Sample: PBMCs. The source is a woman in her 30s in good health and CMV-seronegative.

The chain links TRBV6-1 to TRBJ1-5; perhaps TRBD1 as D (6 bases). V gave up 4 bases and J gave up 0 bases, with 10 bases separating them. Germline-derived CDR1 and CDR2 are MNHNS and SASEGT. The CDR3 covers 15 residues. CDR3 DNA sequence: TGTGCCAGCAGTGCATGGACAGATAGCAATCAGCCCCAGCATTTT. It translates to CASSAWTDSNQPQHF.

CDR3 nucleotides: TGCGCCAGCAGCCAAAGACAGGGGACCGGGGAGCTGTTTTTT. Its protein product is CASSQRQGTGELFF. The chain is built from TRBV4-1 and TRBJ2-2; 8 bases match TRBD1. Germline V gene sequence: CDR1 MGHRA, CDR2 YSYEKL. CDR3 length: 14 residues. V was clipped by 2 bases and J by 5 bases; unmatched bases: 1.

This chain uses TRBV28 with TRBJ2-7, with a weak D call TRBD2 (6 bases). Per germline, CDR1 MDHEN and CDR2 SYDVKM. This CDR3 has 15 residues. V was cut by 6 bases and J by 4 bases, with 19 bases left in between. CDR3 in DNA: TGTGCCAGCAGGGGAAGCGGGTACGGAACTTACGAGCAGTACTTC. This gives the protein CASRGSGYGTYEQYF.

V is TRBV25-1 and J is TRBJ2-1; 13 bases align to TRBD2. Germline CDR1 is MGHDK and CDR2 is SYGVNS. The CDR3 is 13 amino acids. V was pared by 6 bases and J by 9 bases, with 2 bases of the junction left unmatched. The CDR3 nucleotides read TGTGCCAGCAGACTAGCGGGAGGGATTGAGCAGTTCTTC. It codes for CASRLAGGIEQFF.

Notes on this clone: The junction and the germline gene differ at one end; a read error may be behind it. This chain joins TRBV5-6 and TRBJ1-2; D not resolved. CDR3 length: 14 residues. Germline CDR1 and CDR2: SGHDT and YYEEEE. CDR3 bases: TGTGCCAGCGTACCCTTGGGGAGTTCTTTGGGCTACCCCTTC. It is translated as CASVPLGSSLGYPF.

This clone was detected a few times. The CDR3 reads CASSLYDSLRGNTIYF. Here the CDR3 DNA reads TGTGCCAGCAGTTTGTACGACAGCCTCCGTGGAAACACCATATATTTT. This sequence joins TRBV27 and TRBJ1-3; D might be TRBD1 (5 bases). Germline V gene lookup returns CDR1 MNHEY and CDR2 SMNVEV (reference sequence). The CDR3 has 16 residues. The V end was cut by 3 bases, the J end by 3 bases, with 15 bases between.

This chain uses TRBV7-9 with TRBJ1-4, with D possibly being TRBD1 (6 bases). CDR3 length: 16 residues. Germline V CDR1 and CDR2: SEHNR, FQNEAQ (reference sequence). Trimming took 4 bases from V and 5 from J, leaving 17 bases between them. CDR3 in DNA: TGTGCCAGCAGCTCCGCCCCCGGGACAATGAATGAAAAACTGTTTTTT. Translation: CASSSAPGTMNEKLFF.

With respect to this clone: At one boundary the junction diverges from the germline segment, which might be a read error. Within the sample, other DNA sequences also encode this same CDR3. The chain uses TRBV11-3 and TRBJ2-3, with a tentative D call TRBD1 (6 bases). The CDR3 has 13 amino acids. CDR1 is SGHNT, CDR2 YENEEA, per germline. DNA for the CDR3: TGTGCCAGCAGCGACAGGAACACAGATACGCAATATTTT. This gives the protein CASSDRNTDTQYF.

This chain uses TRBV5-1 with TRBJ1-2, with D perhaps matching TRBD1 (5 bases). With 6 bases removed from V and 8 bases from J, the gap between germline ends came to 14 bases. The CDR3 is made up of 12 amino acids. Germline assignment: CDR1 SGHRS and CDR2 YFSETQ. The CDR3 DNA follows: TGCGCCAGCACACTTGACGGGGGAGGCTACACCTTC. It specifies CASTLDGGGYTF.

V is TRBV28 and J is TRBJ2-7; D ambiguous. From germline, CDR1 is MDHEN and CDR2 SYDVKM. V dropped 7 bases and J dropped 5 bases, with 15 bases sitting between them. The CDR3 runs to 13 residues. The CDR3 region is CASTSFVEDEQYF. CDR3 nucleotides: TGTGCCAGCACCTCATTCGTTGAGGACGAGCAGTACTTC.

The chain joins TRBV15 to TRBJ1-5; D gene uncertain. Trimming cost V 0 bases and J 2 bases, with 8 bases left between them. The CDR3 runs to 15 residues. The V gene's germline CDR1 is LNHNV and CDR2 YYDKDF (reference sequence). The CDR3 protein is CATSREKAGNQPQHF. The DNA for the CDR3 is TGTGCCACCAGCAGAGAAAAAGCGGGCAATCAGCCCCAGCATTTT.

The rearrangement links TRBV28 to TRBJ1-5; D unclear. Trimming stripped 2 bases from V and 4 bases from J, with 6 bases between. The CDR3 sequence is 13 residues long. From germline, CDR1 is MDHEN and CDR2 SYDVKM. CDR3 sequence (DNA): TGTGCCAGCAGTTTAGTAGTGAATCAGCCCCAGCATTTT. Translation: CASSLVVNQPQHF.

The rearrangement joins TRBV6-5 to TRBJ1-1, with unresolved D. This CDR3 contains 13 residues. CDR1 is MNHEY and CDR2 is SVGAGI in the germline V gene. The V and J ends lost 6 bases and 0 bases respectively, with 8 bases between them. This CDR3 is CASSVAVNTEAFF. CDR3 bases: TGTGCCAGCAGCGTCGCAGTGAACACTGAAGCTTTCTTT.

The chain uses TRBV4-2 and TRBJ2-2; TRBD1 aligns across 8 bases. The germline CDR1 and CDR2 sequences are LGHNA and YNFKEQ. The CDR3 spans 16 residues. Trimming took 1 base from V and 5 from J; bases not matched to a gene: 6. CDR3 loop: CASSQAQGARTGELFF. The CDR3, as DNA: TGTGCCAGCAGCCAAGCTCAGGGGGCCAGAACCGGGGAGCTGTTTTTT.

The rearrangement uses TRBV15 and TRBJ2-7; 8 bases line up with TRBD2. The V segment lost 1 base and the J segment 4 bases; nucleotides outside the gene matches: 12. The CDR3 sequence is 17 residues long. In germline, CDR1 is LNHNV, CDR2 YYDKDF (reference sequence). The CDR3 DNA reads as TGTGCCACCAGCAGAGCTGCAATACAGCGGGGGAGATACGAGCAGTACTTC. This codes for CATSRAAIQRGRYEQYF.

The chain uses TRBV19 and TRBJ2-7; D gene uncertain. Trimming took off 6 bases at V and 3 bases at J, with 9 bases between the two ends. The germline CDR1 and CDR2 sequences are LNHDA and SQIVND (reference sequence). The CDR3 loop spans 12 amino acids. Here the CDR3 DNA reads TGTGCCAGTAGCGGTACCGGCTACGAGCAGTACTTC. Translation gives CASSGTGYEQYF.

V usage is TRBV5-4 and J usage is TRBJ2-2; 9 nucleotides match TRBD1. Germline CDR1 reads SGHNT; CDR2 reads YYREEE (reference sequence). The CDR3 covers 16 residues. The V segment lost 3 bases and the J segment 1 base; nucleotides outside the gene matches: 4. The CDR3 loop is CASSSTGGGNTGELFF. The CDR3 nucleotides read TGTGCCAGCAGCTCGACAGGGGGTGGGAACACCGGGGAGCTGTTTTTT.

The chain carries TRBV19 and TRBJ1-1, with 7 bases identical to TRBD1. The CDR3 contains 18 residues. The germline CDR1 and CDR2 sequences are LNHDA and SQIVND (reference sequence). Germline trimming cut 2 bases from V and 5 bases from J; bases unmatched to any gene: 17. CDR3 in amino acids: CASSITPPIDRDHTEAFF. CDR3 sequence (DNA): TGTGCCAGTAGTATAACCCCTCCCATAGACAGGGATCATACTGAAGCTTTCTTT.